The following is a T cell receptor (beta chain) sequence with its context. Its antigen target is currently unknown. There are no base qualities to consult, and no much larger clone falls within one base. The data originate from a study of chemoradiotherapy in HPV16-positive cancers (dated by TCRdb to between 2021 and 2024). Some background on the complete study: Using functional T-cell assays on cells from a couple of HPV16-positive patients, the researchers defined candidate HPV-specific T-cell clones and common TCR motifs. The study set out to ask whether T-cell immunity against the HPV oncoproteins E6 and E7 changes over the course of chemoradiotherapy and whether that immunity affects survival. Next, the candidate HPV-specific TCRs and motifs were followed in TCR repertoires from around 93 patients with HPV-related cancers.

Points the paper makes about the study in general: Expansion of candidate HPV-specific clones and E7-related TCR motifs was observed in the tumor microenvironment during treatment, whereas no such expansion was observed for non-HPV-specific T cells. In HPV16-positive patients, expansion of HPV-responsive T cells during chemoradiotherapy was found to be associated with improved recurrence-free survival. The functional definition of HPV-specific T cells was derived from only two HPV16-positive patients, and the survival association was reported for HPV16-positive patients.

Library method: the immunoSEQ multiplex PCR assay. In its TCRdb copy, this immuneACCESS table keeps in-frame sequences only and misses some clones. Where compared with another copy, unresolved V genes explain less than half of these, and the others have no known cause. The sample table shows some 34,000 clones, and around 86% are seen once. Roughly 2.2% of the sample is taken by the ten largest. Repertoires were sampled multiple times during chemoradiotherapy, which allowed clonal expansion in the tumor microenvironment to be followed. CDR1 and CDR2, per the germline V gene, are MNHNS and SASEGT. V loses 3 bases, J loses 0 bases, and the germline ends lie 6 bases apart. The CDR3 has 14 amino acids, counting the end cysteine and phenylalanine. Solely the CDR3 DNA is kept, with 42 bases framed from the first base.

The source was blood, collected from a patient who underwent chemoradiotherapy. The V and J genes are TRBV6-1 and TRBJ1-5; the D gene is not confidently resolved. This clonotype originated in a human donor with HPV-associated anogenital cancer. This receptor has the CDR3 CASSEGYSNQPQHF. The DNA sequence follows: TGTGCCAGCAGTGAGGGATATAGCAATCAGCCCCAGCATTTT.